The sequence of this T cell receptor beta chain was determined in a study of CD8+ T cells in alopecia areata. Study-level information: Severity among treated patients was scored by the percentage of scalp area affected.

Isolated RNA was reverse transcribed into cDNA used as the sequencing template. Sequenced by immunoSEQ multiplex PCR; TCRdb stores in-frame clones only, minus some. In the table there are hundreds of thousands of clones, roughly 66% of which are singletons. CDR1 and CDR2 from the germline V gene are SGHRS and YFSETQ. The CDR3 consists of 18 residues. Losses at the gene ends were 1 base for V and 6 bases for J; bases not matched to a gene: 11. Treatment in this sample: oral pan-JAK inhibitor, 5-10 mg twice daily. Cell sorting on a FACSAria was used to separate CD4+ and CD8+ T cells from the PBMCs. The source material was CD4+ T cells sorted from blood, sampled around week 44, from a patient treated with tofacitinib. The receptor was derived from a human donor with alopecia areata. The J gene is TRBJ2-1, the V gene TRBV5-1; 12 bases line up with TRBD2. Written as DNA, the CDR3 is TGCGCCAGCAGCTTGCGAACTAGCGGGGGGTCTACAGTCAATGAGCAGTTCTTC. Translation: CASSLRTSGGSTVNEQFF.